The 28 T cell receptor beta chains presented below share a single source sample, sequenced in a study of blood T cells in healthy people across ages. The authors ran a second PCR of roughly 6 to 12 cycles using a sample-barcoded 5' primer and a J-beta primer mix. TCRdb fed the 5' RACE reads into MiXCR, producing one record per CDR3 protein. The table includes 1.5 million to 2 million distinct CDR3 sequences, about 49% detected once. The source material was blood. The receptors originated from a woman aged 40 to 49 in good health.

The rearrangement joins TRBV4-1 to TRBJ2-7; TRBD1 or TRBD2 may be the D gene (5 bases each). This CDR3 spans 16 amino acids. Germline loops: CDR1 MGHRA, CDR2 YSYEKL. The V end lost 4 bases, the J end lost 2 bases, and 18 bases lay between the germline ends. Here the CDR3 DNA reads TGCGCCAGCAGCCCAAAGGAACCGGGGCCCACCTACGAGCAGTACTTC. Protein product: CASSPKEPGPTYEQYF.

V and J are TRBV4-2 and TRBJ2-5; D gene uncertain. The CDR3 has 13 amino acids. V lost 4 bases and J 5 bases, leaving 11 bases between the germline ends. Per germline, CDR1 LGHNA and CDR2 YNFKEQ. The CDR3 nucleotides are TGTGCCAGCAGCCCTGCCCAGGAGGAGACCCAGTACTTC. Translated: CASSPAQEETQYF.

Ten or more counts support this clonotype. The chain has TRBV7-2 and TRBJ2-1, with 8 bases fitting TRBD2. The germline V gene encodes CDR1 SGHTA and CDR2 FQGNSA. The CDR3 contains 15 residues. J gave up 6 bases and V 5 bases, and 9 bases lay outside the gene matches. The CDR3: CASSPKGLGLNEQFF. The CDR3 region has the DNA TGTGCCAGCAGCCCGAAGGGACTAGGCCTCAATGAGCAGTTCTTC. Variable domain in full (rest from reference TRBV7-2 and TRBJ2-1): GAGVSQSPSNKVTEKGKDVELRCDPISGHTALYWYRQSLGQGLEFLIYFQGNSAPDKSGLPSDRFSAERTGGSVSTLTIQRTQQEDSAVYLCASSPKGLGLNEQFFGPGTRLTVL.

This clonotype was detected a few times. The chain is built from TRBV7-8 and TRBJ2-5, with 7 bases fitting TRBD2. Germline values: CDR1 SGHVS, CDR2 FQNEAQ. The CDR3 covers 12 residues. V shed 11 bases, J shed 2 bases, and the junction held 5 bases outside the gene matches. The DNA of the CDR3 is TGTGCCGGCGGTAGCGGGCAAGAGACCCAGTACTTC. Translating gives CAGGSGQETQYF.

V is TRBV4-3 and J is TRBJ1-2; D not certain. V was trimmed by 1 base and J by 13 bases, leaving 16 bases between them. This CDR3 contains 13 residues. Germline V gene sequence: CDR1 LGHNA, CDR2 YSLEER. The CDR3 DNA reads as TGCGCCAGCAGCCAAGTGAAGGAGGGTAGGATCACCTTC. The encoded protein is CASSQVKEGRITF.

The gene calls are TRBV29-1 and TRBJ2-7, with 7 bases lining up with TRBD1. V gave up 6 bases and J gave up 2 bases; unmatched junction bases: 16. Germline V CDR1 and CDR2: SQVTM, ANQGSEA. The CDR3 extends over 16 amino acids. The CDR3 region is CSVMNPWTGGTYEQYF. In DNA form, the CDR3 reads TGCAGCGTGATGAACCCATGGACAGGTGGTACCTACGAGCAGTACTTC.

J is TRBJ2-5 and V is TRBV4-3, with D maybe TRBD1 (5 bases). The J call could be wrong; TRBJ2-7 is a better fit for the DNA end. CDR1 LGHNA and CDR2 YSLEER come from the germline V gene. The CDR3 is made up of 15 amino acids. The CDR3 protein is CASSLEARADYEQYF. CDR3 bases: TGCGCCAGCAGCCTAGAGGCCAGGGCGGACTACGAGCAGTACTTC.

The table lists this clonotype with a few counts. The chain links TRBV5-6 to TRBJ2-5; 8 nucleotides align to TRBD1. The J call may be in error: the DNA end matches TRBJ2-7 better. Germline loops: CDR1 SGHDT, CDR2 YYEEEE. This CDR3 has 14 residues. The CDR3 DNA sequence: TGTGCCAGCAGCCAGACAGGGGTGATGCACGAGCAGTACTTC. It specifies CASSQTGVMHEQYF.

A few counts support this clonotype. V gene TRBV15 combines with J gene TRBJ2-7; D unresolved. This CDR3 has 14 residues. Trimming took off 5 bases at V and 0 bases at J, with 11 bases between the two ends. Germline V gene lookup returns CDR1 LNHNV and CDR2 YYDKDF (reference sequence). Here the CDR3 reads CATSSRRNSYEQYF. Here the CDR3 DNA reads TGTGCCACCAGCTCACGACGTAACTCCTACGAGCAGTACTTC.

The rearrangement links TRBV4-1 to TRBJ1-2; D possibly corresponds to TRBD1 (5 bases). The CDR3 runs 15 residues. The germline V gene encodes CDR1 MGHRA and CDR2 YSYEKL. V lost 2 bases to trimming and J lost 4 bases, with 14 bases between them. CDR3 in amino acids: CASSQFAGLVYGYTF. In nucleotides, the CDR3 is TGCGCCAGCAGCCAATTCGCGGGACTCGTCTATGGCTACACCTTC.

A few counts support this clonotype. The V and J genes are TRBV6-5 and TRBJ2-7, with 8 bases fitting TRBD2. This CDR3 has 15 residues. The V segment lost 6 bases and the J segment 0 bases; nucleotides outside the gene matches: 7. Per germline, CDR1 MNHEY and CDR2 SVGAGI. The CDR3 loop reads CASRPSGSSSYEQYF. CDR3 DNA sequence: TGTGCCAGCAGGCCTAGCGGGTCGAGCTCCTACGAGCAGTACTTC.

The J gene is TRBJ2-1, the V gene TRBV7-3; D might be TRBD1 or TRBD2, each matching 5 bases. Near its end, the DNA agrees better with TRBJ2-7, so the J call may be wrong. Per the germline V gene, CDR1 is SGHTA and CDR2 is FQGTGA. This CDR3 is 16 amino acids long. Here the CDR3 DNA reads TGTGCCAGCAGCTTAAGTCCGGTGGGGGTGGCAAATGAGCAGTACTTC. Amino acids: CASSLSPVGVANEQYF.

The CDR3 protein is CASSGFLANVLTF. The DNA for the CDR3 is TGTGCCAGCAGTGGATTCCTGGCCAACGTCCTGACTTTC. V usage is TRBV6-1 and J usage is TRBJ2-6, with D uncertain. CDR3 size: 13 residues. V was clipped by 4 bases and J by 6 bases, with 7 bases between them. Germline assignment: CDR1 MNHNS and CDR2 SASEGT.

This chain joins TRBV9 and TRBJ1-5, with TRBD1 identical over 9 bases. The CDR3 is 15 amino acids. The germline V gene encodes CDR1 SGDLS and CDR2 YYNGEE. J lost 2 bases, V lost 4 bases, and 4 bases had no gene match. The CDR3 protein is CASSMGQGGNQPQHF. The CDR3 nucleotides are TGTGCCAGCAGCATGGGACAGGGAGGCAATCAGCCCCAGCATTTT.

The chain links TRBV6-2 or TRBV6-3 to TRBJ1-1, with D perhaps matching TRBD1 (6 bases). The CDR3 runs to 15 residues. V gave up 6 bases and J gave up 0 bases, with 14 bases separating them. Germline assignment: CDR1 MNHEY and CDR2 SVGEGT. The CDR3 region has the DNA TGTGCCAGCAGGAAGGACAGACCTGTGAACACTGAAGCTTTCTTT. Protein sequence: CASRKDRPVNTEAFF.

The chain couples TRBV27 to TRBJ2-6, with D perhaps TRBD1 (6 bases). From germline, CDR1 is MNHEY and CDR2 SMNVEV (reference sequence). The ends were cut back, 1 base at V and 0 bases at J, with 13 bases in the middle. The CDR3 is 18 residues long. The CDR3 nucleotides are TGTGCCAGCAGTTTATATCAGGGGCAATACTCTGGGGCCAACGTCCTGACTTTC. Translation gives CASSLYQGQYSGANVLTF.

The rearrangement joins TRBV2 to TRBJ2-3, with TRBD1 identical over 8 bases. Per germline, CDR1 SNHLY and CDR2 FYNNEI. Unmatched junction bases numbered 7, after V lost 8 bases and J lost 0 bases. CDR3 length: 15 residues. This chain's CDR3 is CASQKTGASTDTQYF. CDR3 coding DNA: TGTGCCAGCCAAAAGACAGGGGCTAGCACAGATACGCAGTATTTT.

The rearrangement links TRBV12-3 or TRBV12-4 to TRBJ2-3; 9 positions agree with TRBD2. The CDR3 extends over 16 amino acids. J lost 5 bases, V lost 5 bases, and 11 bases had no gene match. CDR3 region: CASSPLSGGREDTQYF. The DNA of the CDR3 is TGTGCCAGCAGTCCCCTCAGCGGGGGGAGGGAAGATACGCAGTATTTT.

The chain links TRBV7-2 to TRBJ2-5, with 12 bases that match TRBD2. The J call may not be correct, given that the DNA end is closer to TRBJ2-1. CDR3 size: 16 residues. The germline V gene encodes CDR1 SGHTA and CDR2 FQGNSA. The CDR3 region is CASSLRLAGVEETQFF. CDR3 coding DNA: TGTGCCAGCAGCTTACGACTAGCGGGGGTAGAAGAGACCCAGTTCTTC.

Here the CDR3 DNA reads TGTGCCAGCAGCCAGGATGACAGGGGGAGGTTGGAGACCCAGTACTTC. This encodes CASSQDDRGRLETQYF. The chain combines TRBV7-9 with TRBJ2-5, with 9 nucleotides matching TRBD1. V trimming: 5 bases; J trimming: 5 bases; junction bases outside the gene matches: 12. Germline V gene data show CDR1 as SEHNR and CDR2 as FQNEAQ (reference sequence). The CDR3 is 16 residues long. Full variable domain (remainder filled in from reference TRBV7-9 and TRBJ2-5): DTGVSQNPRHKITKRGQNVTFRCDPISEHNRLYWYRQTLGQGPEFLTYFQNEAQLEKSRLLSDRFSAERPKGSFSTLEIQRTEQGDSAMYLCASSQDDRGRLETQYFGPGTRLLVL.

The chain is built from TRBV20-1 and TRBJ1-2; TRBD1 might be the D (5 bases). Trimming stripped 0 bases from V and 3 bases from J, with 11 bases between. The germline V gene has CDR1 DFQATT and CDR2 SNEGSKA (reference sequence). The CDR3 totals 14 residues. CDR3 region: CSAREDGRDYGYTF. CDR3 nucleotide sequence: TGCAGTGCTAGAGAGGACGGCAGGGACTATGGCTACACCTTC.

CDR3 region: CASSQELDKVYQETQYF. CDR3 DNA sequence: TGTGCCAGCAGCCAAGAACTGGACAAGGTGTACCAAGAGACCCAGTACTTC. The chain combines TRBV3-1 with TRBJ2-5; tentatively, D is TRBD1 (5 bases). CDR3 length: 17 amino acids. Trimming removed 0 bases from V and 0 bases from J, with 14 bases in between. Germline assignment: CDR1 LGHDT and CDR2 YNNKEL (reference sequence).

This clonotype has just a few counts. This chain joins TRBV5-1 and TRBJ2-5; 8 bases agree with TRBD2. V lost 3 bases to trimming and J lost 5 bases; unmatched junction nucleotides: 12. The germline V gene has CDR1 SGHRS and CDR2 YFSETQ. There are 16 residues in the CDR3. The CDR3 DNA reads TGCGCCAGCAGCTCCAATCCCGGGGGGGCTGGGGAGACCCAGTACTTC. It translates to CASSSNPGGAGETQYF.

The rearrangement links TRBV10-3 to TRBJ2-1; TRBD2 aligns across 13 bases. The V segment lost 10 bases and the J segment 7 bases; nucleotides outside the gene matches: 10. CDR3 size: 15 residues. The germline gives CDR1 ENHRY, CDR2 SYGVKD. CDR3 region: CATRRTSGGGNEQFF. CDR3 nucleotides: TGTGCCACCAGGAGGACTAGCGGGGGCGGGAATGAGCAGTTCTTC.

This chain links TRBV5-5 with TRBJ1-5, with D possibly TRBD1 on 6 matching bases. The germline V and J ends were trimmed by 1 base and 8 bases, with 10 bases remaining between them. The CDR3 is made up of 13 amino acids. The germline V gene encodes CDR1 SGHKS and CDR2 YYEKEE (reference sequence). The CDR3 is CASSLTGFKPQHF. The CDR3 nucleotides are TGTGCCAGCAGCTTGACAGGGTTCAAGCCCCAGCATTTT.

On this clonotype: At one end, the junction sequence differs from germline, possibly due to a read error. The CDR3 reads CAGSMTSGDYEQYF. CDR3 bases: TGCGCCGGCAGCATGACTAGCGGGGATTACGAGCAGTACTTC. The chain joins TRBV5-1 to TRBJ2-7; 11 bases fit TRBD2. From germline, CDR1 is SGHRS and CDR2 YFSETQ. This CDR3 spans 14 amino acids.

The V call is TRBV7-8, the J call TRBJ1-3; a weak D match, TRBD1 (5 bases). Trimming took off 7 bases at V and 0 bases at J, with 16 bases between the two ends. The CDR3 runs to 16 residues. CDR1 and CDR2 from the germline V gene are SGHVS and FQNEAQ. CDR3 loop: CASTLSRAISGNTIYF. CDR3 coding DNA: TGTGCCAGCACCCTTAGCAGGGCCATCTCTGGAAACACCATATATTTT.

The genes are TRBV28 and TRBJ2-2; D might be TRBD1 or TRBD2, each matching 5 bases. V shed 7 bases and J shed 6 bases, with 12 bases lying between them. CDR1 and CDR2 from the germline V gene are MDHEN and SYDVKM. The CDR3 spans 13 residues. CDR3 nucleotides: TGTGCCAGCACCGGGGCCGCCGCCGGGGAGCTGTTTTTT. Protein sequence: CASTGAAAGELFF.